This T cell receptor (beta chain) stems from a study of PD-1 blockade in mismatch repair-deficient tumors. Study observations and caveats: Tumor-resident clones, often absent from pretreatment blood, expanded after pembrolizumab and then contracted.

As to this clone: Antigen unknown.

TCR sequencing covered a few patients who responded to pembrolizumab. Only in-frame clones appear in the TCRdb table, and some are missing; sequencing was by immunoSEQ multiplex PCR. The sample carries over 30,000 clones, about 85% recorded once. Between the trimmed V and J ends, which lost 4 bases and 2 bases, there was a span of 12 bases. The CDR3 spans 15 residues. Germline CDR1 MDHEN, CDR2 SYDVKM. The sequence derives from an adult with mismatch repair-deficient cancer. The chain links TRBV28 to TRBJ1-5, with D possibly matching TRBD1 (5 bases). The specimen comprised PBMCs, sampled around 6 weeks after starting pembrolizumab. The CDR3 DNA reads TGTGCCAGCAGTTGGGGCGGGGTCGGCAATCAGCCCCAGCATTTT. Encoded protein: CASSWGGVGNQPQHF.